The rows below give T cell receptor beta chains drawn from one sample of a study of blood T cell dynamics during melanoma immunotherapy. The data were produced by immunoSEQ multiplex PCR, yet TCRdb's version contains in-frame clones alone and is incomplete. This sample has about 4,900 clones, with around 86% found just once. The starting material was blood, obtained from a patient treated with checkpoint blockade. The receptors stem from a human donor with melanoma. The CDR3 runs from the conserved cysteine through the conserved F or W. Fields, in order: J gene, V gene, clone size, D gene, CDR3 protein, CDR3 DNA. A D gene is named only where the DNA matches it firmly. Where a row states a size, it is once, few, many or the class of an expanded clone; other rows omit it.

J: TRBJ1-1
V: TRBV13
size: few
D: .
CDR3: CASSATSGNWGTEAFF
DNA: TGTGCCAGCAGCGCAACGTCGGGGAATTGGGGCACTGAAGCTTTCTTT

J: TRBJ2-7
V: TRBV10-2
size: .
D: TRBD2
CDR3: CASSDPAGGFGDSYEQYF
DNA: TGCGCCAGCAGTGATCCAGCGGGAGGGTTTGGAGACTCCTACGAGCAGTACTTC

J: TRBJ1-2
V: TRBV9
size: .
D: TRBD1
CDR3: CASSETGVFVPSNYGYTF
DNA: TGTGCCAGCAGCGAGACAGGGGTTTTCGTTCCATCTAACTATGGCTACACCTTC

J: TRBJ1-1
V: TRBV5-6
size: .
D: .
CDR3: CASSKGFNRETTEAFF
DNA: TGTGCCAGCAGCAAAGGGTTTAACAGGGAGACGACTGAAGCTTTCTTT

J: TRBJ2-7
V: TRBV11-2
size: .
D: TRBD2
CDR3: CASSLTSGRTSYEQYF
DNA: TGTGCCAGCAGCTTGACTAGCGGGAGGACCTCCTACGAGCAGTACTTC

J: TRBJ2-1
V: TRBV5-1
size: .
D: TRBD2
CDR3: CASSLSLLAGGYNEQFF
DNA: TGCGCCAGCAGCTTGTCCTTGCTAGCGGGAGGCTACAATGAGCAGTTCTTC

J: TRBJ2-3
V: TRBV6-5
size: once
D: TRBD2
CDR3: CASSYQRDRTDTQYF
DNA: TGTGCCAGCAGTTACCAGCGGGACCGCACAGATACGCAGTATTTT

J: TRBJ2-1
V: TRBV14
size: .
D: TRBD1
CDR3: CASSRPRGRDWNEQFF
DNA: TGTGCCAGCAGCCGTCCCAGGGGGCGGGATTGGAATGAGCAGTTCTTC

J: TRBJ2-3
V: TRBV5-4
size: .
D: TRBD2
CDR3: CASSRGTSGSIDTQYF
DNA: TGTGCCAGCAGCAGGGGGACTAGCGGGAGCATAGATACGCAGTATTTT

J: TRBJ2-2
V: TRBV9
size: .
D: .
CDR3: CASSGRDTKTGELFF
DNA: TGTGCCAGCAGCGGCCGGGACACCAAGACCGGGGAGCTGTTTTTT

J: TRBJ1-5
V: TRBV7-8
size: .
D: TRBD1
CDR3: CASSLGQGAIKNQPQHF
DNA: TGTGCCAGCAGCTTAGGGCAGGGGGCGATTAAAAATCAGCCCCAGCATTTT

J: TRBJ1-5
V: TRBV7-2
size: few
D: TRBD1
CDR3: CASSSLTGGVGPQHF
DNA: TGTGCCAGCAGCTCCCTGACAGGGGGGGTAGGGCCCCAGCATTTT

J: TRBJ2-7
V: TRBV6-5
size: .
D: .
CDR3: CASSDSGSYEQYF
DNA: TGTGCCAGCAGTGACAGCGGATCCTACGAGCAGTACTTC

J: TRBJ1-2
V: TRBV19
size: .
D: .
CDR3: CASRDPSFGSGYTF
DNA: TGTGCCAGTAGGGACCCGTCCTTTGGTTCTGGCTACACCTTC

J: TRBJ1-2
V: TRBV27
size: once
D: .
CDR3: CASSQLSGNYGYTF
DNA: TGTGCCAGCAGTCAACTGTCAGGGAACTATGGCTACACCTTC

J: TRBJ2-5
V: TRBV5-1
size: .
D: .
CDR3: CASSLGPDQETQYF
DNA: TGCGCCAGCAGCTTAGGGCCAGATCAAGAGACCCAGTACTTC

J: TRBJ1-1
V: TRBV7-2
size: once
D: .
CDR3: CASSPDGVNTEAFF
DNA: TGTGCCAGCAGCCCCGACGGCGTGAACACTGAAGCTTTCTTT

J: TRBJ2-1
V: TRBV9
size: .
D: TRBD1
CDR3: CASSSRTGGIGEQFF
DNA: TGTGCCAGCAGCTCCCGGACAGGGGGCATCGGTGAGCAGTTCTTC

J: TRBJ1-5
V: TRBV4-3
size: once
D: TRBD1
CDR3: CASSPDRGPTQPQHF
DNA: TGCGCCAGCAGTCCGGACAGGGGCCCCACTCAGCCCCAGCATTTT

J: TRBJ1-5
V: TRBV6-5
size: .
D: .
CDR3: CASSVQDNSNQPQHF
DNA: TGTGCCAGCAGTGTGCAGGACAATAGCAATCAGCCCCAGCATTTT

J: TRBJ2-7
V: TRBV29-1
size: .
D: .
CDR3: CSVGLASWEQYF
DNA: TGCAGCGTTGGGCTAGCGAGTTGGGAGCAGTACTTC

J: TRBJ1-4
V: TRBV10-2
size: .
D: .
CDR3: CASSETAGRGKLFF
DNA: TGCGCCAGCAGTGAGACGGCAGGTAGAGGAAAACTGTTTTTT

J: TRBJ2-4
V: TRBV14
size: once
D: .
CDR3: CASSRGNSYILAKNIQYF
DNA: TGTGCCAGCAGCCGGGGGAACAGTTACATTCTAGCCAAAAACATTCAGTACTTC

J: TRBJ2-7
V: TRBV7-2
size: .
D: .
CDR3: CASSLMAGREQYF
DNA: TGTGCCAGCAGCTTAATGGCCGGGCGGGAGCAGTACTTC

J: TRBJ1-2
V: TRBV6-6
size: .
D: TRBD1
CDR3: CASSYNPGTGNGYTF
DNA: TGTGCCAGCAGTTACAACCCGGGGACAGGGAATGGCTACACCTTC

J: TRBJ1-5
V: TRBV19
size: .
D: .
CDR3: CASSGCIGGVECNQPQHF
DNA: TGTGCCAGTAGTGGGTGTATTGGGGGGGTAGAGTGCAATCAGCCCCAGCATTTT

J: TRBJ1-2
V: TRBV5-1
size: .
D: .
CDR3: CASSSSGATNYGYTF
DNA: TGCGCCAGCAGCTCTTCAGGGGCTACTAACTATGGCTACACCTTC

J: TRBJ1-2
V: TRBV19
size: few
D: .
CDR3: CASRNRYYGYTF
DNA: TGTGCCAGTAGGAACAGATACTATGGCTACACCTTC

J: TRBJ2-7
V: TRBV6-6
size: .
D: TRBD1
CDR3: CASSDWTGSYEQYF
DNA: TGTGCCAGCAGTGACTGGACAGGGTCGTACGAGCAGTACTTC